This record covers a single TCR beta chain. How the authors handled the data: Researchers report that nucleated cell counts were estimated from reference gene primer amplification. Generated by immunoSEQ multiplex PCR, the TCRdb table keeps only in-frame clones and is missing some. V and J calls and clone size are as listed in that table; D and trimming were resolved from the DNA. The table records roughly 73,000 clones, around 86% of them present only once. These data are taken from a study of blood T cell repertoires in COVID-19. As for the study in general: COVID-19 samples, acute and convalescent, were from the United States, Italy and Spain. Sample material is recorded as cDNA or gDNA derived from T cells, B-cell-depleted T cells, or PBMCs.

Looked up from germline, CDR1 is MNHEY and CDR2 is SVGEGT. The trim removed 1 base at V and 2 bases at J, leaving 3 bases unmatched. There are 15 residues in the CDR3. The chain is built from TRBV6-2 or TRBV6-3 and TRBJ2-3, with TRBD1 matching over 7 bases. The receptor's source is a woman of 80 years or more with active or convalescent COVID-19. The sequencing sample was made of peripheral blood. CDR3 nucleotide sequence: TGTGCCAGCAGTTACTGGGACAGACCCACAGATACGCAGTATTTT. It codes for CASSYWDRPTDTQYF.